A single sample is the source of the 3 T cell receptor beta chains below, sequenced in a study of blood T cell repertoires in COVID-19. Assay: immunoSEQ multiplex PCR; the TCRdb copy retains only in-frame clones and omits some. In the table there are approximately 300,000 clones, more than 80% of which are singletons. What was sequenced was peripheral blood. These receptors all stem from a woman in her thirties with COVID-19, enrolled during active disease.

The CDR3 region is CASSLAPGGYKDGYTF. CDR3 bases: TGTGCCAGCAGCTTGGCCCCAGGGGGATATAAGGATGGCTACACCTTC. This chain connects TRBV5-4 to TRBJ1-2; 7 bases map to TRBD1. CDR1 is SGHNT, CDR2 YYREEE, per germline (reference sequence). The trim removed 0 bases at V and 6 bases at J, leaving 11 bases unmatched. The CDR3 runs to 16 residues.

This rearrangement joins TRBV24-1 to TRBJ1-5; TRBD1 agrees at 10 bases. This CDR3 comprises 15 residues. The V segment lost 4 bases and the J segment 8 bases; nucleotides outside the gene matches: 7. Germline CDR1 and CDR2: KGHDR and SFDVKD. The CDR3 DNA sequence: TGTGCCACCAGTGAGCGACAGGGGGCTGGGGAGCCCCAGCATTTT. Protein: CATSERQGAGEPQHF.

The genes are TRBV14 and TRBJ2-7, with D hard to call. This CDR3 contains 14 residues. V gave up 3 bases and J gave up 3 bases, with 12 bases separating them. Germline V lookup: CDR1 SGHDN, CDR2 FVKESK. CDR3 nucleotides: TGTGCCAGCAGCCACATAAACGGTAACTACGAGCAGTACTTC. Translating it yields CASSHINGNYEQYF.